This T cell receptor beta chain is from a study of CD8+ T cells in alopecia areata. Looked up from germline, CDR1 is SGHVS and CDR2 is FNYEAQ. CDR3 size: 14 residues. Trimming took 3 bases from V and 3 from J; bases not matched to a gene: 5. Findings and limits, study-wide: Relative to mice, TCR sharing across patients was less clear, a difference possibly HLA-related.

cDNA reverse transcribed from extracted RNA served as the sequencing template. Clones were read by immunoSEQ multiplex PCR, and TCRdb kept only the in-frame ones, dropping some. The sample carries approximately 150,000 clones, over 80% recorded once. Concerning this clone itself: What it binds is unknown.

Sequences were derived from CD8+ T cells sorted from blood, sampled at week 0. This chain links TRBV7-6 with TRBJ2-7; 7 bases fit TRBD1. This sequence originates from a human donor with alopecia areata. Here the CDR3 reads CASSLGTELYEQYF. The CDR3 DNA is TGTGCCAGCAGCTTGGGGACAGAACTCTACGAGCAGTACTTC.